The 28 T cell receptor beta chains below all came from one sample that was sequenced in a study of shared clonotypes between healthy human individuals. Here immunoSEQ multiplex PCR was the method, and the copy in TCRdb shows in-frame clones only, minus some. The data hold about 1,900,000 clones, with over 85% observed a single time. Naive CD8 cells comprised CD45RO-negative, CCR7-positively selected cells, excluding terminally differentiated effector memory CD45RA+ cells. Material for sequencing was naive CD8+ T cells sorted from blood. The receptors were gathered from a man younger than 30 in good health.

The chain combines TRBV7-9 with TRBJ2-5, with D possibly being TRBD1 or TRBD2 (5 bases each). CDR1 and CDR2 (germline): SEHNR, FQNEAQ (reference sequence). The CDR3 is made up of 14 amino acids. Deletions cut 4 bases from V and 5 bases from J, with 14 bases between. The CDR3 loop reads CASSSRDRWETQYF. CDR3 sequence (DNA): TGTGCCAGCAGCTCCCGGGACCGATGGGAGACCCAGTACTTC.

The rearrangement uses TRBV25-1 and TRBJ2-7; 9 bases are shared with TRBD2. V was clipped by 3 bases and J by 2 bases; unmatched bases: 5. CDR1 and CDR2 from the germline V gene are MGHDK and SYGVNS. The CDR3 loop spans 15 amino acids. CDR3 nucleotides: TGTGCCAGCAGTGACCCGACTAGCGGCACCTACGAGCAGTACTTC. It translates to CASSDPTSGTYEQYF.

This clone has a single count. The chain couples TRBV25-1 to TRBJ2-7; D ambiguous. Germline loops: CDR1 MGHDK, CDR2 SYGVNS. The V and J ends lost 8 bases and 6 bases respectively, with 14 bases between them. The CDR3 has 12 residues. The CDR3 loop reads CASAVTVVEQYF. The CDR3 bases are TGTGCCAGCGCAGTTACGGTTGTCGAGCAGTACTTC.

V is TRBV2 and J is TRBJ2-7; TRBD1 matches at 8 bases. The CDR3 has 14 amino acids. Trimming cost V 4 bases and J 5 bases; bases outside gene matches: 7. Germline CDR1 SNHLY, CDR2 FYNNEI. The CDR3 sequence: CASSVAGGTDEQYF. The CDR3, as DNA: TGTGCCAGCAGTGTTGCAGGGGGCACCGACGAGCAGTACTTC.

This chain uses TRBV28 with TRBJ1-4; maybe TRBD1 (6 bases). CDR1 and CDR2 (germline): MDHEN, SYDVKM. The CDR3 is made up of 13 amino acids. The V end lost 3 bases, the J end lost 8 bases, and 10 bases lay between the germline ends. The CDR3 nucleotides are TGTGCCAGCAGTTTGGACAGCGGAGAAAAACTGTTTTTT. The encoded protein is CASSLDSGEKLFF.

V usage is TRBV6-6 and J usage is TRBJ1-1; 8 nucleotides agree with TRBD1. The junction had 10 bases not matched to a gene; V was cut back by 2 bases and J by 5 bases. The length of the CDR3 is 16 residues. The germline gives CDR1 MNHNY, CDR2 SVGAGI (reference sequence). The CDR3 nucleotides are TGTGCCAGCAGTTACGCGAAAGAGGACAGGGTGACTGAAGCTTTCTTT. Its translation: CASSYAKEDRVTEAFF.

The V call is TRBV19, the J call TRBJ2-4; D possibly corresponds to TRBD1 (6 bases). In germline, CDR1 is LNHDA, CDR2 SQIVND (reference sequence). Trimming stripped 2 bases from V and 0 bases from J, with 11 bases between. There are 16 residues in the CDR3. In nucleotides, the CDR3 is TGTGCCAGTAGTATACGGGACATACTAGCCAAAAACATTCAGTACTTC. It yields the protein CASSIRDILAKNIQYF.

V is TRBV7-6 and J is TRBJ2-7, with D unclear. The CDR3 has 16 residues. Germline loops: CDR1 SGHVS, CDR2 FNYEAQ. V shed 2 bases and J shed 5 bases, with 19 bases lying between them. The CDR3 loop is CASSLTTPISLHEQYF. The CDR3 coding sequence is TGTGCCAGCAGCTTAACAACACCAATATCACTCCACGAGCAGTACTTC.

This chain connects TRBV28 to TRBJ2-7, with 12 bases fitting TRBD2. Germline CDR1 and CDR2: MDHEN and SYDVKM. Trimming took 5 bases from V and 1 from J; bases not matched to a gene: 9. The CDR3 runs to 17 residues. The CDR3 loop is CASSTRLAGALSYEQYF. CDR3 in DNA: TGTGCCAGCAGTACCCGACTAGCGGGGGCTCTATCCTACGAGCAGTACTTC.

The rearrangement uses TRBV30 and TRBJ1-3, with 7 bases lining up with TRBD1. CDR3 length: 16 residues. With V trimmed by 0 bases and J by 4 bases, 9 bases remained unmatched. Germline values: CDR1 GTSNPN, CDR2 SVGIG (reference sequence). The CDR3 is CAWSVLDRETGNTIYF. CDR3 in DNA: TGTGCCTGGAGTGTACTTGACAGGGAGACAGGAAACACCATATATTTT.

The rearrangement joins TRBV10-3 to TRBJ2-3; D not certain. This CDR3 is built from 13 residues. Germline CDR1 is ENHRY and CDR2 is SYGVKD. V was pared by 6 bases and J by 0 bases, with 7 bases between. CDR3 bases: TGTGCCATCAGGGTAACAAGCACAGATACGCAGTATTTT. Translating it yields CAIRVTSTDTQYF.

The chain combines TRBV7-3 with TRBJ2-3; 7 nucleotides line up with TRBD2. The CDR3 contains 17 residues. V lost 4 bases to trimming and J lost 2 bases; unmatched junction nucleotides: 12. Germline CDR1 SGHTA, CDR2 FQGTGA. CDR3 sequence reads: CASSYPSSGKLTDTQYF. The CDR3 DNA reads as TGTGCCAGCAGCTACCCTTCCAGCGGGAAACTCACAGATACGCAGTATTTT.

As to this clone: Distinct nucleotide sequences in the sample also encode this CDR3. The chain couples TRBV29-1 to TRBJ2-1, with TRBD1 matching 11 bases. V lost 6 bases, J lost 6 bases, and 10 bases stayed unmatched. The germline V gene has CDR1 SQVTM and CDR2 ANQGSEA. CDR3 length equals 15 residues. In DNA form, the CDR3 reads TGCAGCGTCGAGGAAATAGGGACAGGGGGCAATGAGCAGTTCTTC. Protein product: CSVEEIGTGGNEQFF.

The gene calls are TRBV7-9 and TRBJ2-7, with D uncertain. Trimming took off 6 bases at V and 1 base at J, with 19 bases between the two ends. The CDR3 sequence is 16 residues long. The V gene's germline CDR1 is SEHNR and CDR2 FQNEAQ (reference sequence). DNA of the CDR3: TGTGCCAGCAGACCCGGCCTGACCCTATCTTCCTACGAGCAGTACTTC. Its protein is CASRPGLTLSSYEQYF.

The CDR3: CASSVDLRGLAGGAQETQYF. In DNA, the CDR3 is TGTGCCAGCAGCGTAGATCTTAGGGGACTAGCGGGAGGGGCCCAAGAGACCCAGTACTTC. This sequence joins TRBV9 and TRBJ2-5; TRBD2 agrees at 16 bases. The germline V gene encodes CDR1 SGDLS and CDR2 YYNGEE. The CDR3 totals 20 residues. The trim removed 0 bases at V and 1 base at J, leaving 9 bases unmatched.

The chain combines TRBV10-2 with TRBJ2-1, with TRBD1 matching 8 bases. J was trimmed by 2 bases and V by 8 bases; bases with no gene match: 8. There are 15 residues in the CDR3. Germline V gene sequence: CDR1 WSHSY, CDR2 SAAADI. The CDR3 protein is CASGGQGVPYNEQFF. DNA for the CDR3: TGCGCCAGCGGAGGACAGGGAGTCCCCTACAATGAGCAGTTCTTC.

The CDR3 region has the DNA TGTGCCAGCACCCCGACAGGGGGTCAGGATACGCAGTATTTT. The encoded protein is CASTPTGGQDTQYF. The chain uses TRBV28 and TRBJ2-3; 9 bases line up with TRBD1. The V gene's germline CDR1 is MDHEN and CDR2 SYDVKM. V was pared by 7 bases and J by 6 bases, with 8 bases of the junction left unmatched. CDR3 length: 14 amino acids.

V gene TRBV19 combines with J gene TRBJ2-1, with 9 bases aligning to TRBD2. Trimming cost V 5 bases and J 2 bases; bases outside gene matches: 1. CDR1 and CDR2 (germline): LNHDA, SQIVND (reference sequence). This CDR3 has 14 amino acids. The CDR3 spells CASSQRGAYNEQFF. The CDR3 region has the DNA TGTGCCAGTAGTCAGCGGGGGGCCTACAATGAGCAGTTCTTC.

This CDR3 is CASSDPQGAYYEQYF. CDR3 in DNA: TGTGCCAGCAGTGACCCCCAAGGAGCTTACTACGAGCAGTACTTC. This chain uses TRBV6-1 with TRBJ2-7; D not certain. This CDR3 is built from 15 residues. Germline CDR1 is MNHNS and CDR2 is SASEGT. V gave up 3 bases and J gave up 3 bases, with 15 bases separating them.

The chain links TRBV4-1 to TRBJ2-7; a weak D match, TRBD1 (6 bases). Trimming shortened V by 0 bases and J by 5 bases, and 17 bases separated the two germline ends. CDR3 length: 16 amino acids. Germline-derived CDR1 and CDR2 are MGHRA and YSYEKL. In nucleotides, the CDR3 is TGCGCCAGCAGCCAAGAAATCGGGCAGGGGTCCCACGAGCAGTACTTC. Protein product: CASSQEIGQGSHEQYF.

V gene TRBV7-8 combines with J gene TRBJ1-1; no clear D gene. Germline loops: CDR1 SGHVS, CDR2 FQNEAQ. V was shortened by 0 bases and J by 0 bases, with 17 bases between the two germline ends. The CDR3 length is 18 residues. This CDR3 is CASSLATAGQIMNTEAFF. For the CDR3, the DNA is TGTGCCAGCAGCTTAGCGACCGCAGGCCAAATCATGAACACTGAAGCTTTCTTT.

A single count supports this clone. This chain links TRBV5-4 with TRBJ2-7; tentatively, D is TRBD2 (6 bases). V was trimmed by 0 bases and J by 5 bases, leaving 12 bases between them. CDR1 is SGHNT and CDR2 is YYREEE in the germline V gene (reference sequence). CDR3 size: 14 residues. DNA of the CDR3: TGTGCCAGCAGCTTGGCGGGAGTGGAGAACGAGCAGTACTTC. Translation gives CASSLAGVENEQYF.

V usage is TRBV18 and J usage is TRBJ1-6; TRBD1 matches 10 bases. The CDR3 is 18 amino acids. Germline trimming cut 0 bases from V and 9 bases from J; bases unmatched to any gene: 11. CDR1 and CDR2 from the germline V gene are KGHSH and LQKENI. The DNA of the CDR3 is TGTGCCAGCTCACCACCATCGGGACAGGGGTATATGGGTTCACCCCTCCACTTT. Residues: CASSPPSGQGYMGSPLHF.

The chain couples TRBV13 to TRBJ2-7; D may be TRBD2 (6 bases). The CDR3 has 14 amino acids. The germline V and J ends were trimmed by 4 bases and 6 bases, with 16 bases remaining between them. Germline V gene lookup returns CDR1 PRHDT and CDR2 FYEKMQ (reference sequence). CDR3 nucleotides: TGTGCCAGCAGCTCCGGAAATAGCGGAGGCGAGCAGTACTTC. Its translation: CASSSGNSGGEQYF. Drawing the rest from reference TRBV13 and TRBJ2-7, the complete variable domain is AAGVIQSPRHLIKEKRETATLKCYPIPRHDTVYWYQQGPGQDPQFLISFYEKMQSDKGSIPDRFSAQQFSDYHSELNMSSLELGDSALYFCASSSGNSGGEQYFGPGTRLTVT.

V gene TRBV5-6 combines with J gene TRBJ2-5, with D perhaps being TRBD1 or TRBD2 (5 bases each). Deletions cut 4 bases from V and 0 bases from J, with 16 bases between. Germline CDR1 SGHDT, CDR2 YYEEEE. CDR3 length: 16 residues. The DNA of the CDR3 is TGTGCCAGCAGCCCCGGGACCCTCCTCCACCAAGAGACCCAGTACTTC. Translation gives CASSPGTLLHQETQYF.

This clone was counted once. This chain links TRBV6-1 with TRBJ2-1, with D perhaps matching TRBD1 (6 bases). The CDR3 consists of 13 residues. Looked up from germline, CDR1 is MNHNS and CDR2 is SASEGT. V was trimmed by 4 bases and J by 7 bases, leaving 11 bases between them. CDR3 DNA: TGTGCCAGCAGTGCCCCAGGGGCAAATGAGCAGTTCTTC. It is translated as CASSAPGANEQFF.

The V call is TRBV6-5, the J call TRBJ2-1; D ambiguous. The CDR3 is 13 residues long. Trimming took off 6 bases at V and 8 bases at J, with 14 bases between the two ends. Germline V CDR1 and CDR2: MNHEY, SVGAGI. The DNA for the CDR3 is TGTGCCAGCAGCCACCGTCTCGTAGATGAGCAGTTCTTC. Translation: CASSHRLVDEQFF.

This chain joins TRBV28 and TRBJ1-1, with D unclear. The CDR3 has 14 residues. The germline V gene has CDR1 MDHEN and CDR2 SYDVKM. V was cut by 3 bases and J by 3 bases, with 11 bases left in between. The CDR3 DNA sequence: TGTGCCAGCAGTTTTTATCCGAGGGACACTGAAGCTTTCTTT. This encodes CASSFYPRDTEAFF.